This T cell receptor beta chain was captured by sequencing in a study of blood T cell repertoires in COVID-19. Across the whole study: Samples representing acute and convalescent COVID-19 were sourced from the United States, Italy and Spain. From T cells, B-cell-depleted T cells, or PBMCs came the material, which was cDNA or gDNA.

Trimming removed 5 bases at V and 1 base at J, with 11 bases between. This CDR3 has 15 amino acids. Germline loops: CDR1 KGHSH, CDR2 LQKENI. Per the original data handling: Quantification of nucleated cells was approximated via reference gene primer amplification. Method: immunoSEQ multiplex PCR; TCRdb's copy keeps in-frame clones and lacks some. V, J and clone size are those of that table, while D and trimming were read from the DNA. This table has about 69,000 clones, 75% to 95% appearing once. This chain links TRBV18 with TRBJ2-2, with D perhaps matching TRBD2 (6 bases). Sequencing input: peripheral blood. The sequence derives from a woman younger than 35 with acute or convalescent COVID-19. For the CDR3, the DNA is TGTGCCAGCTCAAGCATTAGCGGGAACACCGGGGAGCTGTTTTTT. It encodes CASSSISGNTGELFF. Combining the CDR3 with reference TRBV18 and TRBJ2-2 gives the whole variable domain NAGVMQNPRHLVRRRGQEARLRCSPMKGHSHVYWYRQLPEEGLKFMVYLQKENIIDESGMPKERFSAEFPKEGPSILRIQQVVRGDSAAYFCASSSISGNTGELFFGEGSRLTVL.